This TCR beta chain was observed in a study of cytomegalovirus exposure and HLA in healthy donors. Study-level background: The approximately 110 validation repertoires used a platform that matched the one used for the approximately 700 first-cohort repertoires, as a later analysis reported.

Of note for this clone: Antigen specificity is unknown.

These donors were members of the roughly 120-subject validation cohort, a group separate from the approximately 700-subject first cohort. Study-wide points: Within the 100 to 150 validation repertoires, first-cohort TCR clusters tended to co-occur, according to a later analysis. Among TCR beta chains, those listed as cytomegalovirus-associated numbered over 150.

V was pared by 1 base and J by 0 bases, with 8 bases between. Germline CDR1 SGHTA, CDR2 FQGNSA. The length of the CDR3 is 15 residues. The repertoire was sequenced with immunoSEQ multiplex PCR; TCRdb's copy has only in-frame clones and lacks some. Found here are hundreds of thousands of clones, approximately 88% of them singletons; the top ten hold over 12%. The TCR originated in a woman under 40 in good health and CMV-seropositive. The V call is TRBV7-2, the J call TRBJ2-3, with no clear D. Sequenced: PBMCs. CDR3 protein: CASSLGGVSTDTQYF. In DNA, the CDR3 is TGTGCCAGCAGCTTAGGCGGAGTAAGCACAGATACGCAGTATTTT. Looking up the rest from reference TRBV7-2 and TRBJ2-3 gives the full variable domain: GAGVSQSPSNKVTEKGKDVELRCDPISGHTALYWYRQSLGQGLEFLIYFQGNSAPDKSGLPSDRFSAERTGGSVSTLTIQRTQQEDSAVYLCASSLGGVSTDTQYFGPGTRLTVL.